The sequence of this TCR beta chain was determined in a study of blood T cells in healthy people across ages. About the research overall: Capture by template switching was about one barcoded beta molecule per two T cells.

Aged roughly 6 to 95, donors were systemically healthy Caucasians from Russia. Through a sample-barcoded 5' primer and a J-beta primer mix, a second PCR was run for roughly 6 to 12 cycles. Each cDNA was tagged by a template-switch adaptor containing 12 random nucleotides. In TCRdb, the 5' RACE reads were re-called with MiXCR into one record per CDR3 protein. The data contain hundreds of thousands of distinct CDR3 sequences, around 45% of them singletons. The sequence was collected from a woman aged 60-75 years in good health. The sequencing input was blood.

The CDR3 DNA reads TGTGCCAGCAGCCAAGATACCTCCCAAGAGACCCAGTACTTC. Protein product: CASSQDTSQETQYF. The chain joins TRBV3-1 to TRBJ2-5; D is uncertain. Trimming pared 0 bases from V and 1 base from J, leaving 6 bases between. This CDR3 has 14 amino acids. Germline CDR1 is LGHDT and CDR2 is YNNKEL (reference sequence).